The sequence of this T cell receptor beta chain was determined in a study of cytomegalovirus exposure and HLA in healthy donors. At the level of the study: In an earlier analysis, around 100 million unique TCR beta sequences were found from some 200 million T cells. Study-wide points: Earlier analysis yielded a pattern in which most TCR beta V segments were productive about 90% or about 30% of the time. In a later analysis, TCR association rates varied by HLA locus: DRB1 most, HLA-C fewest.

PCR amplification relied on 60 Vbeta primers (plus 13 Jbeta primers). Assay used: immunoSEQ multiplex PCR; TCRdb lists only in-frame clones, some missing. The table includes approximately 190,000 clones, around 75% detected once. The length of the CDR3 is 15 residues. V was pared by 1 base and J by 1 base, with 10 bases between. Germline V CDR1 and CDR2: MNHEY, SMNVEV (reference sequence). Concerning this clone: The antigen is undetermined.

This chain links TRBV27 with TRBJ2-5; D possibly corresponds to TRBD2 (5 bases). The sequenced sample consisted of PBMCs. The sequence was collected from a man in his forties in good health and CMV-seropositive. The CDR3 sequence is CASSLFSDFQETQYF. The CDR3 DNA is TGTGCCAGCAGTTTATTCTCGGACTTCCAAGAGACCCAGTACTTC.